These T cell receptor beta chains were read from a single sample in a study of human T cells and chemical hapten exposure. TCRdb ran MiXCR on the RACE reads and lists one entry per CDR3 protein. The sample holds some 84,000 distinct CDR3 sequences; more than 9% are singletons and the top ten take more than 4%. The sample in question was whole blood, obtained in connection with sensitization to the hapten diphenylcyclopropenone (DPC). Source of these receptors: a woman between 50 and 59 years old with alopecia areata. Some clones in this sample may be carry-over from other donors' samples. CDR3s include the opening cysteine and the closing phenylalanine or tryptophan. A D gene is named only where the DNA matches it firmly. Expanded clones are given a class, and other clones once, few, many or no size at all.

TRBD1	TRBV29-1	13	many	TRBJ2-5	CSVAKGQVETQYF	TGCAGCGTGGCAAAGGGACAGGTGGAGACCCAGTACTTC
-	TRBV5-6	14	many	TRBJ1-2	CASSRRGGGYGYTF	TGTGCCAGCAGCCGCCGGGGAGGGGGCTATGGCTACACCTTC
TRBD1	TRBV20-1	13	-	TRBJ1-4	CSATGGIDEKLFF	TGCAGTGCAACAGGGGGCATCGATGAAAAACTGTTTTTT
TRBD2	TRBV11-3	15	many	TRBJ2-3	CASSIGLADTDTQYF	TGTGCCAGCAGTATAGGACTAGCGGACACAGATACGCAGTATTTT
TRBD1	TRBV20-1	15	-	TRBJ2-7	CSASLPGTGMDEQYF	TGCAGTGCTAGCTTGCCCGGGACAGGGATGGACGAGCAGTACTTC
TRBD2	TRBV29-1	16	many	TRBJ2-1	CSVEALREGLYNEQFF	TGCAGCGTTGAAGCTTTGCGGGAGGGCCTCTACAATGAGCAGTTCTTC
TRBD1	TRBV14	14	-	TRBJ1-1	CASSQGGTGEKAFF	TGTGCCAGCAGCCAAGGGGGAACAGGGGAGAAAGCTTTCTTT
-	TRBV3-1	16	-	TRBJ2-2	CASSPYPGRVGGELFF	TGTGCCAGCAGCCCCTACCCCGGGAGAGTCGGCGGGGAGCTGTTTTTT
-	TRBV19	21	many	TRBJ2-6	CASSIPGQGWRTSSGANVLTF	TGTGCCAGTAGTATCCCGGGACAAGGCTGGAGAACCAGCTCTGGGGCCAACGTCCTGACTTTC
-	TRBV7-8	15	few	TRBJ1-5	CASSLEDSYYQPQHF	TGTGCCAGCAGCTTGGAGGACAGTTACTATCAGCCCCAGCATTTT
-	TRBV3-1	17	many	TRBJ1-1	CASSPFRVTSADTEAFF	TGTGCCAGCAGCCCATTTAGGGTGACAAGTGCGGACACTGAAGCTTTCTTT
TRBD2	TRBV12-3/TRBV12-4	15	many	TRBJ2-1	CASSLVLAGYNEQFF	TGTGCCAGCAGTTTAGTGCTAGCGGGATACAATGAGCAGTTCTTC
TRBD1	TRBV7-8	14	many	TRBJ1-3	CASSLAGQLNTIYF	TGTGCCAGCAGCTTGGCGGGACAGCTAAACACCATATATTTT
TRBD1	TRBV7-7	15	many	TRBJ1-3	CASSLDRASGNTIYF	TGTGCCAGCAGCTTGGACAGGGCCTCCGGAAACACCATATATTTT
TRBD1	TRBV9	15	many	TRBJ2-7	CASSEGTGTTYEQYF	TGTGCCAGCAGCGAGGGGACAGGGACAACCTACGAGCAGTACTTC
-	TRBV5-1	10	many	TRBJ2-7	CASSVYEQYF	TGCGCCAGCAGCGTCTACGAGCAGTACTTC
TRBD1	TRBV27	16	many	TRBJ2-7	CASSLSVGDRVYEQYF	TGTGCCAGCAGTTTATCTGTAGGGGACAGAGTTTACGAGCAGTACTTC
TRBD1	TRBV11-2	15	few	TRBJ2-5	CASSLGTGGGETQYF	TGTGCCAGCAGCTTAGGGACAGGGGGCGGAGAGACCCAGTACTTC
-	TRBV7-9	14	few	TRBJ2-7	CASSLDVPRYEQYF	TGTGCCAGCAGCTTAGACGTACCTCGCTACGAGCAGTACTTC
-	TRBV25-1	13	few	TRBJ2-1	CASSGTIVHEQFF	TGTGCCAGCAGTGGTACTATCGTCCATGAGCAGTTCTTC
-	TRBV20-1	10	-	TRBJ1-2	CSVLSPGYTF	TGCAGTGTCCTATCTCCAGGCTACACCTTC
-	TRBV20-1	16	few	TRBJ1-1	CSARDVGALGSTEAFF	TGCAGTGCTAGAGACGTAGGGGCACTTGGGAGCACTGAAGCTTTCTTT
-	TRBV18	17	few	TRBJ1-1	CASSPVKGPSGNTEAFF	TGTGCCAGCTCACCAGTTAAGGGTCCGTCGGGTAACACTGAAGCTTTCTTT
TRBD2	TRBV6-6	16	-	TRBJ2-7	CASSYSSGSGKYEQYF	TGTGCCAGCAGTTATAGTAGCGGGAGCGGCAAGTACGAGCAGTACTTC
TRBD1	TRBV28	13	few	TRBJ1-2	CASTSGQVYGYTF	TGTGCCAGCACCAGCGGACAGGTTTATGGCTACACCTTC
-	TRBV6-2/TRBV6-3	12	many	TRBJ2-2	CASSYQAGELFF	TGTGCCAGCAGTTACCAGGCAGGGGAGCTGTTTTTT
-	TRBV29-1	13	few	TRBJ2-7	CSVLGSASYEQYF	TGCAGCGTCCTGGGGTCAGCCTCCTACGAGCAGTACTTC
-	TRBV30	13	few	TRBJ1-5	CAWSPDRNQPQHF	TGTGCCTGGAGTCCGGACCGAAATCAGCCCCAGCATTTT
-	TRBV11-2	14	few	TRBJ1-3	CASSLIGVGNTIYF	TGTGCCAGCAGCTTAATAGGGGTTGGAAACACCATATATTTT
TRBD1	TRBV6-5	15	many	TRBJ2-7	CASSLSGTGPYEQYF	TGTGCCAGCAGTTTATCCGGGACAGGACCCTACGAGCAGTACTTC
TRBD2	TRBV20-1	14	-	TRBJ2-3	CSGYPAGGTDTQYF	TGCAGTGGTTACCCAGCGGGAGGGACAGATACGCAGTATTTT